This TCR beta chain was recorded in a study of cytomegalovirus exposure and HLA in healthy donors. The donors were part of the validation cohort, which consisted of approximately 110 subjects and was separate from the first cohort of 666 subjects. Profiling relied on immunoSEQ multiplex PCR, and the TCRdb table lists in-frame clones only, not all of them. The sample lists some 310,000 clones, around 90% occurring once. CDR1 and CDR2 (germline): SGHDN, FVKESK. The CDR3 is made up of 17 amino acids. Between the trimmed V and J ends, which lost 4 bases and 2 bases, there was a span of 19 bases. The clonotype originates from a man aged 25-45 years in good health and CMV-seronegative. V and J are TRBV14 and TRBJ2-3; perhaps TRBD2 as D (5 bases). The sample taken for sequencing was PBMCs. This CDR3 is CASSPSRLAGDTDTQYF. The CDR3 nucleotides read TGTGCCAGCAGCCCTTCACGGCTCGCGGGCGACACAGATACGCAGTATTTT.